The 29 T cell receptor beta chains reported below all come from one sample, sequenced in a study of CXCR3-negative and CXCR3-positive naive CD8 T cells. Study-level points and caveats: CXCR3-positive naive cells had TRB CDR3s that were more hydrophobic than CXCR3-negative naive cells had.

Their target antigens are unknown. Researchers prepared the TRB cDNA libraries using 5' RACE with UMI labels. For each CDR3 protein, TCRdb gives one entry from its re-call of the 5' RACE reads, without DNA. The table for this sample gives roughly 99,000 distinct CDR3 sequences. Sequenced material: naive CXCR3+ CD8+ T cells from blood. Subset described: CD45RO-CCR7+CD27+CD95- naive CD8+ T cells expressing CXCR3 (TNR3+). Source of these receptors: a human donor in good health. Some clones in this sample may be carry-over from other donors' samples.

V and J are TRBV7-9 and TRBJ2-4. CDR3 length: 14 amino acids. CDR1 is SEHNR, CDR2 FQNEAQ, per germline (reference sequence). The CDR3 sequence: CASSLGLAENIQYF.

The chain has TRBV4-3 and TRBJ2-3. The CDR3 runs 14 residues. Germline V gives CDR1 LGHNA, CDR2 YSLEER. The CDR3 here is CASSQDRDTDTQYF.

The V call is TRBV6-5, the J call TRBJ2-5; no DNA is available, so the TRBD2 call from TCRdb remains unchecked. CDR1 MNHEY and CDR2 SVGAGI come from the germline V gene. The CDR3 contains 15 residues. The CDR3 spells CASSYEGRVEETQYF.

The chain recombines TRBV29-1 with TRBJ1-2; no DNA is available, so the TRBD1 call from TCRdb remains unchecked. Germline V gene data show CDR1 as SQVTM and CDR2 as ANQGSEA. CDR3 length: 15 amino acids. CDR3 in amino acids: CSVDGDKGPNYGYTF.

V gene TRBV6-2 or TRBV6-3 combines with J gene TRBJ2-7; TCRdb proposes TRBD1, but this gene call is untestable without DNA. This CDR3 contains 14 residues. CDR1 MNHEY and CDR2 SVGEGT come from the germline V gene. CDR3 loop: CASSRTGGSYEQYF.

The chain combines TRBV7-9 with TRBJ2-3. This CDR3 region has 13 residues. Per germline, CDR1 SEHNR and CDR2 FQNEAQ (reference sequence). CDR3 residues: CASSSPNTDTQYF.

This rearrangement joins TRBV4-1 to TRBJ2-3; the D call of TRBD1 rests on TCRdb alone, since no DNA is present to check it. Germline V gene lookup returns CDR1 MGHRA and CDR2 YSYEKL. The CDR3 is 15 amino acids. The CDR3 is CASSQDGAVTDTQYF.

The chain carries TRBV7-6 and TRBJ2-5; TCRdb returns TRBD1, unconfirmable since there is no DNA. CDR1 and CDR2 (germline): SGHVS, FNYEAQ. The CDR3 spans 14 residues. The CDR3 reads CASSLLTGQETQYF.

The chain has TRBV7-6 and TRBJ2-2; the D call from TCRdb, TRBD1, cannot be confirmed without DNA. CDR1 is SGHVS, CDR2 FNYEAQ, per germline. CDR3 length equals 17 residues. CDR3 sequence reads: CASSPGGRQTNTGELFF.

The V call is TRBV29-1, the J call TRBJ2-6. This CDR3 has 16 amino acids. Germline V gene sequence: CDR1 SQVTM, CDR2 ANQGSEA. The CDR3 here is CSVEATAFSGANVLTF.

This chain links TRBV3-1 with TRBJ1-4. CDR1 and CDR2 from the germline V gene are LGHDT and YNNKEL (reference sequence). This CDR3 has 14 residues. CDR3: CASSQDLSVEKLFF.

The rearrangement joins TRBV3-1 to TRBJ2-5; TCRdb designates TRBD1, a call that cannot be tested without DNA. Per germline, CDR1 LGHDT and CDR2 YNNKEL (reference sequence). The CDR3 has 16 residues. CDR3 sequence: CASSQIRDRGLETQYF.

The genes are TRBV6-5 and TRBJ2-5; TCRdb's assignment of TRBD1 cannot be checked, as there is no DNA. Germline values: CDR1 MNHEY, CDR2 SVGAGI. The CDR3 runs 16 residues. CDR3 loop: CASSYFLGTAQETQYF.

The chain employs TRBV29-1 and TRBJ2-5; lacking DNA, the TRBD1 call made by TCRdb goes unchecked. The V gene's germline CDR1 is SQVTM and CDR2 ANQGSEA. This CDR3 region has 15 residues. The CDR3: CSVEEGPGGIETQYF. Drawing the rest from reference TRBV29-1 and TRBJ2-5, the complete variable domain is SAVISQKPSRDICQRGTSLTIQCQVDSQVTMMFWYRQQPGQSLTLIATANQGSEATYESGFVIDKFPISRPNLTFSTLTVSNMSPEDSSIYLCSVEEGPGGIETQYFGPGTRLLVL.

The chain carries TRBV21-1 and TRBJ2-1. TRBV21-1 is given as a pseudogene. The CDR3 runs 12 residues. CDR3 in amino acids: CASSNSKNEQFF.

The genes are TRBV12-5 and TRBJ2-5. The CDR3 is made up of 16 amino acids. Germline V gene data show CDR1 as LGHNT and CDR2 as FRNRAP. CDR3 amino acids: CASGWGQANAQETQYF.

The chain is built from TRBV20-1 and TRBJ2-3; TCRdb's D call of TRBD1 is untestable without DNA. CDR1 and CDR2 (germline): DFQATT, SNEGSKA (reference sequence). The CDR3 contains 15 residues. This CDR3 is CSASPPTETTDTQYF.

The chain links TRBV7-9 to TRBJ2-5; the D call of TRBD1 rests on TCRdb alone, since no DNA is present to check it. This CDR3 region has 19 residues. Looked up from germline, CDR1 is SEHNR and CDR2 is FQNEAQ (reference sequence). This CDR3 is CASSSRWGAGVSGQETQYF.

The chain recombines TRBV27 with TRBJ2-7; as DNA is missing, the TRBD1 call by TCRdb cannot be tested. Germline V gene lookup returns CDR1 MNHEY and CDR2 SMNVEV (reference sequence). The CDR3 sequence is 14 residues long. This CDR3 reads CASSSPGQGYEQYF.

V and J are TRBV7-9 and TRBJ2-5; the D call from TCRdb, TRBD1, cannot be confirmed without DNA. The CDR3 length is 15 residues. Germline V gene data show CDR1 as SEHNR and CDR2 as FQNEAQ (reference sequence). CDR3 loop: CASSPSYRGQETQYF.

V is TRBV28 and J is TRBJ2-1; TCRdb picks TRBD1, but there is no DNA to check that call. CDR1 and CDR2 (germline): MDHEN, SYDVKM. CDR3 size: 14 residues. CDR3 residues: CASSIGTGDNEQFF.

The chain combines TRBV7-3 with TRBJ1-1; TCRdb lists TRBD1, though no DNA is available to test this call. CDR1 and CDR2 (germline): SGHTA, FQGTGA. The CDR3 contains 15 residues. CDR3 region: CASSPVGTANTEAFF.

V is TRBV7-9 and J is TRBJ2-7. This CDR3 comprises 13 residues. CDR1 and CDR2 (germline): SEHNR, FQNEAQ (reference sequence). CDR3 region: CASSFSSIYEQYF. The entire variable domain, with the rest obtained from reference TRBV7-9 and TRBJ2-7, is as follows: DTGVSQNPRHKITKRGQNVTFRCDPISEHNRLYWYRQTLGQGPEFLTYFQNEAQLEKSRLLSDRFSAERPKGSFSTLEIQRTEQGDSAMYLCASSFSSIYEQYFGPGTRLTVT.

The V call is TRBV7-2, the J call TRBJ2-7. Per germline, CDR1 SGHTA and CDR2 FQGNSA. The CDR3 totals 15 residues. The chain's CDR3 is CASSGMVGGPYEQYF.

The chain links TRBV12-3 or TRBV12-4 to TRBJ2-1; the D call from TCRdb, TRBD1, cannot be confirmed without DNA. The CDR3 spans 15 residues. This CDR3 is CASSPVGGACNEQFF.

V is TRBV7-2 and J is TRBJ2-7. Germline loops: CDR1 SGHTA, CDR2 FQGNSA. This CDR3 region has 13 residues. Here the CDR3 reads CASRDGNSYEQYF.

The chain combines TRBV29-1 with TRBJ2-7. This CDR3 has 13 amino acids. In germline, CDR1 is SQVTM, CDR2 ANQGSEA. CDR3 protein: CSVSQYSIYEQYF.

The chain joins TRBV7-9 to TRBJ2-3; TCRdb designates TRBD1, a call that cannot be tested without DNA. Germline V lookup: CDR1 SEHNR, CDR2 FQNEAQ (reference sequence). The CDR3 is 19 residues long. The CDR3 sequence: CASSSSRQDRGISTDTQYF.

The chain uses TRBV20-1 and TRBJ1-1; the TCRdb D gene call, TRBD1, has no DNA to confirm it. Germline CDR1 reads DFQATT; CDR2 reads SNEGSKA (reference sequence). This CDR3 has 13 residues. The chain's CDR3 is CSAQDSMNTEAFF.